This TCR beta chain was obtained from a study of cytomegalovirus exposure and HLA in healthy donors. Whole-study context: Earlier work reported 117 million unique TCR beta sequences from 150 million to 200 million T cells.

This clone was counted only a few times. Its target is unknown. PCR was performed using 60 Vbeta and 13 Jbeta primers. Data came from immunoSEQ multiplex PCR; TCRdb stores just in-frame clones and leaves some out. The sample lists around 120,000 clones; 75% to 90% were seen once. Study results and limitations: Trimming of TCR beta V- and J-genes showed a link, identified in a later analysis, to a missense DCLRE1C variant. Earlier analysis looked at TCR beta V segments, and most were productive about 87% or about 30% of the time. In vitro checks showed that a few CMV-associated chains really do target CMV antigens.

The receptor was derived from a woman between 40 and 55 years old in good health and CMV-seropositive. The specimen sequenced was PBMCs.

The CDR3 protein is CASSFTTVYNEQFF. CDR3 nucleotides: TGTGCCAGCAGCTTCACCACTGTTTACAATGAGCAGTTCTTC. The chain uses TRBV13 and TRBJ2-1; D call uncertain. Germline CDR1 reads PRHDT; CDR2 reads FYEKMQ (reference sequence). The germline V and J ends were trimmed by 3 bases and 4 bases, with 10 bases remaining between them. The CDR3 runs 14 residues.